Presented here are 27 T cell receptor beta chains from one specimen sequenced in a study of naive and memory T cell subsets. An equimolar mix of two oligonucleotides served as the beta constant-region primer for TRBC1 and TRBC2. The ligated cDNA underwent four PCR rounds using SP2 and nested alpha and beta constant-region primers. TCRdb reprocessed the UMI-ligation and nested PCR reads with MiXCR, giving one entry per CDR3 protein. The data show 6,500 to 9,500 distinct CDR3 sequences, 25% to 35% seen once. Sequenced sample: CD8+ TEMRA cells from blood. The subset was: effector memory re-expressing CD45RA, CD45RA+ CD27-. The receptors shown here come from a human donor in good health.

The chain has TRBV2 and TRBJ2-1; maybe TRBD1 (5 bases). This CDR3 is 13 amino acids long. Trimming stripped 6 bases from V and 2 bases from J, with 8 bases between. CDR1 is SNHLY and CDR2 is FYNNEI in the germline V gene. CDR3 sequence: CASRTTAYNEQFF. CDR3 nucleotide sequence: TGTGCCAGCAGAACGACAGCCTACAATGAGCAGTTCTTC. The complete variable domain, with remaining parts taken from reference TRBV2 and TRBJ2-1, reads EPEVTQTPSHQVTQMGQEVILRCVPISNHLYFYWYRQILGQKVEFLVSFYNNEISEKSEIFDDQFSVERPDGSNFTLKIRSTKLEDSAMYFCASRTTAYNEQFFGPGTRLTVL.

CDR3 loop: CASSFSRDSFFSYEQYF. CDR3 nucleotides: TGTGCCAGCAGTTTCTCCCGGGACAGCTTTTTCTCCTACGAGCAGTACTTC. The chain is built from TRBV28 and TRBJ2-7, with 7 bases aligning to TRBD1. The trim removed 3 bases at V and 0 bases at J, leaving 11 bases unmatched. The CDR3 sequence is 17 residues long. Germline V gives CDR1 MDHEN, CDR2 SYDVKM.

The chain joins TRBV7-9 to TRBJ1-5; no firm D call. Germline V gene sequence: CDR1 SEHNR, CDR2 FQNEAQ (reference sequence). There are 14 residues in the CDR3. V was cut by 6 bases and J by 0 bases, with 9 bases left in between. The CDR3 here is CASRRGGSNQPQHF. DNA for the CDR3: TGTGCCAGCAGGCGTGGAGGTAGCAATCAGCCCCAGCATTTT.

Only a few counts were recorded for this clonotype. The rearrangement joins TRBV7-9 to TRBJ2-7; the match to TRBD2 covers 12 bases. CDR1 is SEHNR, CDR2 FQNEAQ, per germline (reference sequence). This CDR3 comprises 15 residues. J was trimmed by 0 bases and V by 5 bases; bases with no gene match: 2. The CDR3 reads CASSETSGSSYEQYF. The CDR3 nucleotides read TGTGCCAGCAGCGAGACTAGCGGGAGCTCCTACGAGCAGTACTTC.

V and J are TRBV4-3 and TRBJ2-7; unclear D gene. The CDR3 is 14 amino acids. V was pared by 1 base and J by 2 bases, with 9 bases between. Germline CDR1 LGHNA, CDR2 YSLEER. DNA for the CDR3: TGCGCCAGCAGCCAAGGGTCAGGACCCTACGAGCAGTACTTC. Protein: CASSQGSGPYEQYF.

The chain carries TRBV4-2 and TRBJ2-3, with D perhaps matching TRBD2 (6 bases). The germline V gene has CDR1 LGHNA and CDR2 YNFKEQ. V was trimmed by 1 base and J by 3 bases, leaving 14 bases between them. This CDR3 has 16 amino acids. The DNA of the CDR3 is TGTGCCAGCAGCCAAGTTTATTCGGGAGCTACAGATACGCAGTATTTT. It is translated as CASSQVYSGATDTQYF.

The gene calls are TRBV5-6 and TRBJ2-7; 7 nucleotides line up with TRBD1. The CDR3 loop spans 16 amino acids. The junction had 12 bases not matched to a gene; V was cut back by 4 bases and J by 2 bases. CDR1 SGHDT and CDR2 YYEEEE come from the germline V gene. CDR3 DNA: TGTGCCAGCAGCGCGGAACCCGACAGGGCCCCCTACGAGCAGTACTTC. Its protein product is CASSAEPDRAPYEQYF.

The chain links TRBV7-9 to TRBJ1-6; no clear D. V shed 2 bases and J shed 7 bases, with 9 bases lying between them. Germline lookup yields CDR1 SEHNR and CDR2 FQNEAQ (reference sequence). This CDR3 spans 14 amino acids. The CDR3, as DNA: TGTGCCAGCAGCTTACAAGGGTTCAATTCACCCCTCCACTTT. The encoded protein is CASSLQGFNSPLHF.

This clonotype came up a few times. This rearrangement joins TRBV20-1 to TRBJ2-1; D possibly matches TRBD1 or TRBD2 (5 bases each). Deletions cut 5 bases from V and 3 bases from J, with 17 bases between. The CDR3 has 15 residues. The germline V gene encodes CDR1 DFQATT and CDR2 SNEGSKA (reference sequence). The CDR3 DNA is TGCAGTGCTGACCCGGGGCGTGCAGTCTACAATGAGCAGTTCTTC. Translating it yields CSADPGRAVYNEQFF.

The chain joins TRBV18 to TRBJ2-3; D may correspond to TRBD1 or TRBD2 (6 bases each). Germline values: CDR1 KGHSH, CDR2 LQKENI. This CDR3 comprises 17 residues. V was shortened by 1 base and J by 2 bases, with 16 bases between the two germline ends. CDR3 protein: CASSPRIGGGTTDTQYF. The CDR3 DNA follows: TGTGCCAGCTCACCACGGATAGGGGGAGGAACCACAGATACGCAGTATTTT.

The chain uses TRBV12-3 or TRBV12-4 and TRBJ1-1; no definite D call. The CDR3 is made up of 13 amino acids. V lost 3 bases and J lost 3, with 8 bases in between. This chain's CDR3 is CASSFARDTEAFF. The CDR3 DNA sequence: TGTGCCAGCAGTTTTGCGAGGGACACTGAAGCTTTCTTT.

This clonotype was found a few times. The rearrangement joins TRBV20-1 to TRBJ2-1; D assignment may be TRBD1 or TRBD2 (5 bases each). The CDR3 covers 16 residues. With 3 bases removed from V and 3 bases from J, the gap between germline ends came to 18 bases. The V gene's germline CDR1 is DFQATT and CDR2 SNEGSKA (reference sequence). For the CDR3, the DNA is TGCAGTGCTAGGGAATCCGGGACGGGAAACTACAATGAGCAGTTCTTC. The encoded protein is CSARESGTGNYNEQFF.

This clonotype was detected a few times. V usage is TRBV5-1 and J usage is TRBJ2-7; TRBD1 might be the D (6 bases). The CDR3 runs 15 residues. Germline loops: CDR1 SGHRS, CDR2 YFSETQ. Trimming left V 0 bases short and J 0 bases short, with 10 bases between. Written as DNA, the CDR3 is TGCGCCAGCAGCTTGGCAGGGGCGAGCTCCTACGAGCAGTACTTC. Protein sequence: CASSLAGASSYEQYF.

The CDR3 DNA reads as TGTGCCTGGAGCGTCGGGCAGGGGGCGAATTTGAATGAGCAGTTCTTC. Protein sequence: CAWSVGQGANLNEQFF. The genes are TRBV30 and TRBJ2-1; 8 positions match TRBD1. The CDR3 consists of 16 residues. With 3 bases clipped from V and 7 bases from J, the junction kept 14 bases outside the gene matches. Germline loops: CDR1 GTSNPN, CDR2 SVGIG (reference sequence).

This clonotype came up many times. The chain combines TRBV4-3 with TRBJ2-1; 9 bases map to TRBD2. Germline-derived CDR1 and CDR2 are LGHNA and YSLEER. CDR3 size: 15 residues. The V segment lost 0 bases and the J segment 9 bases; nucleotides outside the gene matches: 6. The DNA of the CDR3 is TGCGCCAGCAGCCAAGAGGCGGGGGGGCTGGTTGAGCAGTTCTTC. It encodes CASSQEAGGLVEQFF.

The chain recombines TRBV7-8 with TRBJ1-5; a weak D match, TRBD1 (5 bases). The CDR3 runs to 15 residues. V was clipped by 3 bases and J by 5 bases, with 14 bases between them. The V gene's germline CDR1 is SGHVS and CDR2 FQNEAQ. CDR3 sequence reads: CASSFGRQGYQPQHF. CDR3 DNA: TGTGCCAGCAGCTTCGGACGGCAGGGTTATCAGCCCCAGCATTTT.

The rearrangement uses TRBV27 and TRBJ1-5, with D perhaps TRBD1 (5 bases). CDR3 size: 13 residues. The germline V gene encodes CDR1 MNHEY and CDR2 SMNVEV (reference sequence). V was pared by 9 bases and J by 0 bases, with 9 bases between. The CDR3 here is CASRDSSNQPQHF. For the CDR3, the DNA is TGTGCCAGTCGAGACAGTAGCAATCAGCCCCAGCATTTT.

This sequence joins TRBV5-1 and TRBJ2-7, with D hard to call. This CDR3 has 12 amino acids. From germline, CDR1 is SGHRS and CDR2 YFSETQ. The ends were cut back, 4 bases at V and 6 bases at J, with 11 bases in the middle. CDR3 DNA sequence: TGCGCCAGCAGCCCCTCCACTGGCGAGCAGTACTTC. Translated: CASSPSTGEQYF.

This clonotype was seen many times. The chain combines TRBV7-3 with TRBJ2-6, with a tentative D call TRBD2 (6 bases). The V end was cut by 0 bases, the J end by 2 bases, with 8 bases between. Germline CDR1 reads SGHTA; CDR2 reads FQGTGA. The CDR3 is 16 residues long. CDR3 sequence: CASSLTGGTGANVLTF. Here the CDR3 DNA reads TGTGCCAGCAGCTTAACGGGGGGTACTGGGGCCAACGTCCTGACTTTC.

The V call is TRBV5-8, the J call TRBJ1-2; TRBD1 matches at 9 bases. Germline CDR1 reads SGHTS; CDR2 reads YDEGEE. The CDR3 totals 14 residues. Trimming removed 4 bases from V and 3 bases from J; junction bases left unmatched: 4. Here the CDR3 DNA reads TGTGCCAGCAGCGGGGGACAGGGCGACTATGGCTACACCTTC. This sequence encodes CASSGGQGDYGYTF.

In its sample, this clonotype is medium-sized. The chain links TRBV21-1 to TRBJ1-2; the D call in the table, TRBD1, was not verified against the DNA. TRBV21-1 is given as a pseudogene. The CDR3 totals 16 residues. The CDR3 region has the DNA TGTGCCAGCAGCGCCGTCCCGGGACAGGGGAACTATGGCTACACCTTC. This codes for CASSAVPGQGNYGYTF.

This clonotype showed up just a few times. The chain couples TRBV7-9 to TRBJ2-3; D is unresolved. V lost 3 bases and J 0 bases, leaving 10 bases between the germline ends. Germline CDR1 SEHNR, CDR2 FQNEAQ (reference sequence). The CDR3 is 15 amino acids. The CDR3 is CASSFLPDSTDTQYF. DNA of the CDR3: TGTGCCAGCAGCTTTCTCCCGGACAGCACAGATACGCAGTATTTT. Full variable domain (outside the CDR3, taken from reference TRBV7-9 and TRBJ2-3): DTGVSQNPRHKITKRGQNVTFRCDPISEHNRLYWYRQTLGQGPEFLTYFQNEAQLEKSRLLSDRFSAERPKGSFSTLEIQRTEQGDSAMYLCASSFLPDSTDTQYFGPGTRLTVL.

V and J are TRBV7-6 and TRBJ2-7; D may be TRBD2 (5 bases). Germline-derived CDR1 and CDR2 are SGHVS and FNYEAQ. The germline V and J ends were trimmed by 5 bases and 2 bases, with 16 bases remaining between them. The CDR3 contains 15 residues. CDR3 amino acids: CASSPQSGAPYEQYF. The CDR3 region has the DNA TGTGCCAGCAGCCCCCAAAGCGGAGCGCCCTACGAGCAGTACTTC.

This clonotype was detected a few times. The chain carries TRBV11-2 and TRBJ2-5, with 7 bases identical to TRBD2. The germline V gene encodes CDR1 SGHAT and CDR2 FQNNGV. The CDR3 extends over 11 amino acids. V lost 4 bases to trimming and J lost 7 bases; unmatched junction nucleotides: 0. DNA of the CDR3: TGTGCCAGCAGCTGGGAGGGGACCCAGTACTTC. Encoded protein: CASSWEGTQYF.

This clonotype was counted a few times. The V and J genes are TRBV4-3 and TRBJ1-1; TRBD1 aligns across 10 bases. J lost 4 bases, V lost 3 bases, and 2 bases had no gene match. Germline V gives CDR1 LGHNA, CDR2 YSLEER. The CDR3 length is 14 residues. Here the CDR3 DNA reads TGCGCCAGCAGCCAGGGGACAGGGGTCACTGAAGCTTTCTTT. Encoded protein: CASSQGTGVTEAFF.

This clonotype was picked up many times. The chain couples TRBV28 to TRBJ2-7; 7 nucleotides match TRBD1. Looked up from germline, CDR1 is MDHEN and CDR2 is SYDVKM. The CDR3 covers 14 residues. Losses at the gene ends were 6 bases for V and 2 bases for J; bases not matched to a gene: 7. CDR3 in DNA: TGTGCCAGCAGACCGAGACAGGGCCCCTACGAGCAGTACTTC. Translated: CASRPRQGPYEQYF.

This clonotype rates as medium-sized. A much larger clone lies one base from this, so it may be a read error. The chain uses TRBV7-8 and TRBJ2-3; TRBD2 matches 13 bases. CDR1 SGHVS and CDR2 FQNEAQ come from the germline V gene. The CDR3 has 18 amino acids. The V and J ends lost 4 bases and 3 bases, in that order; junction bases with no gene match: 10. The CDR3 loop reads CASSSDDRLAGGTDTQYF. The CDR3 coding sequence is TGTGCCAGCAGCTCGGACGATCGACTAGCGGGAGGAACAGATACGCAGTATTTT.